These 8 T cell receptor beta chains share one sample of origin, sequenced in a study of technical replicates of blood from a few donors. The protocol was immunoSEQ multiplex PCR, while the TCRdb copy is restricted to in-frame clones and leaves out a portion. The table has 65,000 to 90,000 clones, 90% to 95% seen once. Material for sequencing was T cells isolated from PBMCs. These receptors were obtained from a human donor in good health.

This clone was detected only once. This chain joins TRBV2 and TRBJ1-6; D not resolved. Trimming took off 1 base at V and 0 bases at J, with 10 bases between the two ends. Germline V gives CDR1 SNHLY, CDR2 FYNNEI. This CDR3 has 17 amino acids. Written as DNA, the CDR3 is TGTGCCAGCAGTGAAGGGGTACGGGTCTCCTATAATTCACCCCTCCACTTT. Translating it yields CASSEGVRVSYNSPLHF.

V usage is TRBV2 and J usage is TRBJ1-5, with D maybe TRBD1 (6 bases). Trimming took off 2 bases at V and 5 bases at J, with 10 bases between the two ends. The CDR3 has 14 amino acids. CDR1 and CDR2 from the germline V gene are SNHLY and FYNNEI. CDR3 residues: CASSEQGWDQPQHF. The CDR3 DNA sequence: TGTGCCAGCAGTGAACAGGGGTGGGATCAGCCCCAGCATTTT.

Here the CDR3 reads CSVDFGTSFREQYF. The CDR3 coding sequence is TGCAGCGTTGATTTTGGGACTAGTTTTCGCGAGCAGTACTTC. The chain employs TRBV29-1 and TRBJ2-7; TRBD2 matches 8 bases. Germline-derived CDR1 and CDR2 are SQVTM and ANQGSEA. Trimming cost V 3 bases and J 6 bases; bases outside gene matches: 10. CDR3 length: 14 residues.

This sequence joins TRBV5-4 and TRBJ1-4; 10 positions match TRBD1. The germline CDR1 and CDR2 sequences are SGHNT and YYREEE (reference sequence). After removal of 3 bases from V and 4 bases from J, the junction contained 3 bases not matched to a gene. The CDR3 is made up of 15 amino acids. Here the CDR3 DNA reads TGTGCCAGCAGCTCCAGGGACAGGGGTAATGAAAAACTGTTTTTT. Its protein is CASSSRDRGNEKLFF.

V usage is TRBV27 and J usage is TRBJ2-1; 9 positions agree with TRBD1. V lost 5 bases to trimming and J lost 8 bases; unmatched junction nucleotides: 4. CDR1 MNHEY and CDR2 SMNVEV come from the germline V gene (reference sequence). The CDR3 has 13 residues. This chain's CDR3 is CASSRQGEDEQFF. The DNA for the CDR3 is TGTGCCAGCAGTCGACAGGGGGAGGATGAGCAGTTCTTC.

V usage is TRBV28 and J usage is TRBJ2-7; possibly TRBD1 for D (8 bases). The CDR3 consists of 16 residues. V was cut by 5 bases and J by 3 bases, with 20 bases left in between. Per the germline V gene, CDR1 is MDHEN and CDR2 is SYDVKM. CDR3 sequence reads: CASSTARQGTIYEQYF. The CDR3 DNA reads TGTGCCAGCAGTACCGCCCGACAGGGGACTATCTACGAGCAGTACTTC.

In its sample, this clone was seen a few times. V and J are TRBV2 and TRBJ1-5, with TRBD1 identical over 10 bases. The CDR3 is made up of 17 amino acids. CDR1 and CDR2 (germline): SNHLY, FYNNEI. V trimming: 4 bases; J trimming: 0 bases; junction bases outside the gene matches: 6. CDR3 amino acids: CASSVPGTGVSNQPQHF. CDR3 nucleotide sequence: TGTGCCAGCAGTGTCCCCGGGACAGGGGTTAGCAATCAGCCCCAGCATTTT.

The chain carries TRBV19 and TRBJ2-2; 7 bases are a match to TRBD2. Germline trimming cut 2 bases from V and 4 bases from J; bases unmatched to any gene: 4. The V gene's germline CDR1 is LNHDA and CDR2 SQIVND (reference sequence). The length of the CDR3 is 15 residues. CDR3 nucleotide sequence: TGTGCCAGTAGTATAACAGCGGGGACCACCGGGGAGCTGTTTTTT. Its translation is CASSITAGTTGELFF.